This record covers a single T cell receptor (beta chain). Its antigen remains unidentified. The record has no base qualities; no much larger clone is one base away. The Qiagen DNeasy kit was used to extract genomic DNA from unsorted PBMCs and from the negatively selected CD4+ and CD8+ fractions. TCR beta CDR3 regions were amplified by immunoSEQ multiplex PCR using primers annealing to V and J segments. Amplification bias was minimized using a synthetic immune receptor repertoire, and residual bias was removed computationally after sequencing. The authors' pipeline ran thus. Repertoire diversity was quantified as the Shannon entropy index using custom Python scripts. Unsorted, CD4+ and CD8+ repertoires were analyzed separately, except in combined analyses where CD4+ and CD8+ sequences were merged in silico. A clone counted as expanded when the clone's frequency after treatment rose at least 2-fold relative to C1D1, and clones undetected at baseline were given a pseudocount of 0.5. Singleton clones were defined as clones with 0 or 1 copy at C1D1, and non-singleton clones were defined as clones with 2 or more copies. Clones expanded in unsorted samples were labelled as CD4+, CD8+ or unknown by matching protein sequences in sorted samples from the same patient. Diversity changes from C1D1 to C4D1 were tested in paired samples using Wilcoxon tests. Here the immuneACCESS table is served through TCRdb, limited to in-frame sequences with V and J called. Missing clones are a known gap in these copies; in checked studies unresolved V genes cover under half, and the rest lacks a known reason. V and J calls and clone size are as listed in that table; D and trimming were resolved from the DNA. Recorded for this sample are around 25,000 clones; roughly 80% of them occurred a single time. The leading ten clones occupy about 7% of the sample.

Trimming removed 3 bases from V and 0 bases from J, leaving 12 bases between the germline ends. The germline V gene (reference sequence) gives CDR1 as LNHDA and CDR2 as SQIVND. Counted from cysteine to phenylalanine, this CDR3 has 15 amino acids. The DNA shown is the 45-base CDR3, in frame from base 1. This sample was included in a study of PD-1 blockade in classical Hodgkin lymphoma (dated by TCRdb to between 2020 and 2021). Background for the entire study: Nivolumab dosing was 3 mg/kg intravenously every 2 weeks, continuing until either disease progression or unacceptable toxicity. A peripheral blood immune signature of response to PD-1 blockade in classical Hodgkin lymphoma was defined using TCR beta sequencing and CyTOF.

General findings and caveats noted by the study authors: Lower diversity was observed in patients in whom nivolumab was started less than 1 year after ASCT, and these patients were excluded from later analyses so that confounding by immune reconstitution would be avoided. By C4D1, a significant rise was seen in CD4+ TCR diversity but not in CD8+ TCR diversity (p=0.0027 vs p=0.16), and the rise was most apparent among complete responders (p=0.02). Baseline TCR diversity was reported to be lower in newly diagnosed patients than in healthy donors and to be lower still in relapsed/refractory patients. Trial patients with a complete response had baseline diversity similar to that of newly diagnosed patients, while partial responders and progressors had significantly lower diversity. The study was restricted to a single clinical trial cohort, and the causes of repertoire differences, possibly disease activity or prior therapy, were left undefined.

In the paper's terms, the time point label means: cycle 1 day 1 (C1D1), immediately before nivolumab initiation. Relapse after autologous stem cell transplantation had occurred in all trial patients, and cohorts A, B and C were distinguished by prior brentuximab vedotin exposure. The trial cohort comprised 56 patients with relapsed/refractory classical Hodgkin lymphoma whose best overall responses were complete response, partial response or progressive disease. Single-agent nivolumab was administered to trial patients in the multi-cohort phase II CheckMate 205 trial. Best overall response was determined by an independent review committee according to the 2007 International Working Group response criteria. Trial PBMCs were collected just before the start of nivolumab (C1D1) and during therapy at cycle 2 day 1 and cycle 4 day 1. Peripheral blood was collected in 8 mL Vacutainer Cell Preparation Tubes, from which PBMCs were isolated by centrifugation and then cryopreserved.

The chain is assembled from TRBV19 and TRBJ2-7; the best D guess is TRBD1, with 5 bases matching. This clonotype originated in a human donor with classical Hodgkin lymphoma. This specimen consisted of peripheral blood mononuclear cells (PBMCs), obtained at baseline. The CDR3 protein sequence reads: CASSIKTVPSYEQYF. The DNA reads as follows: TGTGCCAGTAGTATTAAGACAGTCCCCTCCTACGAGCAGTACTTC. The entire variable domain, with the stretches around the CDR3 drawn from the reference TRBV19 and TRBJ2-7 proteins, is DGGITQSPKYLFRKEGQNVTLSCEQNLNHDAMYWYRQDPGQGLRLIYYSQIVNDFQKGDIAEGYSVSREKKESFPLTVTSAQKNPTAFYLCASSIKTVPSYEQYFGPGTRLTVT.